The 21 T cell receptor beta chains below all came from one sample that was sequenced in a study of beta chain features in type 1 diabetes listed by TCRdb under 2018. The library was obtained by the immunoSEQ multiplex PCR assay. The entire amount of isolated RNA was reverse transcribed using the High Capacity cDNA Reverse Transcription Kit, so the sequenced TCRB transcripts were expressed ones. This is the immuneACCESS table as TCRdb keeps it, with only in-frame sequences that have V and J called. A part of the clones is gone; compared with another copy, unresolved V genes explain less than half, and the rest is unexplained. Within this sample are 390,000 or so clones, with around 14% of them counted one time only. The leading ten clones occupy 0.035% to 0.045% of the sample. Sequencing was done on a sample of naive CD4+ T cells from blood. The sample's cell subset or site label, in plain terms: true naive CD4+ T cells. The origin of the receptors is a man aged 25 to 40 in good health.

This clone was observed a handful of times. The chain is built from TRBV7-9 and TRBJ2-3, with D unresolved. This CDR3 is 15 amino acids long. Trimming cost V 1 base and J 0 bases, with 8 bases left between them. Germline V gene sequence: CDR1 SEHNR, CDR2 FQNEAQ (reference sequence). This CDR3 is CASSLDGKSTDTQYF. The CDR3 bases are TGTGCCAGCAGCTTAGACGGCAAAAGCACAGATACGCAGTATTTT.

V and J are TRBV7-2 and TRBJ2-7; D might be TRBD1 (6 bases). V dropped 5 bases and J dropped 4 bases, with 18 bases sitting between them. This CDR3 comprises 15 residues. Per germline, CDR1 SGHTA and CDR2 FQGNSA. CDR3 amino acids: CASSLEGVGAYEQYV. The CDR3 nucleotides are TGTGCCAGCAGCCTAGAGGGGGTAGGGGCTTACGAGCAGTACGTC.

The V and J genes are TRBV30 and TRBJ1-3; D call uncertain. The germline gives CDR1 GTSNPN, CDR2 SVGIG (reference sequence). V gave up 4 bases and J gave up 0 bases, with 7 bases separating them. The CDR3 length is 13 residues. The CDR3 nucleotides are TGTGCCTGGACGGGATTCTCTGGAAACACCATATATTTT. Residues: CAWTGFSGNTIYF.

To note about this clone: This may be a read error, as it is one base from a much larger clone. The DNA for the CDR3 is TGTGCCAGCAGCTTGACAGTAGCCAAAAACATTCAGTACTTC. The encoded protein is CASSLTVAKNIQYF. The chain joins TRBV7-8 to TRBJ2-4; TRBD1 might be the D (5 bases). Germline V gene lookup returns CDR1 SGHVS and CDR2 FQNEAQ. Trimming pared 3 bases from V and 0 bases from J, leaving 6 bases between. The CDR3 sequence is 14 residues long.

The chain links TRBV7-2 to TRBJ1-4; TRBD1 matches at 8 bases. CDR1 and CDR2 (germline): SGHTA, FQGNSA. V shed 6 bases, J shed 2 bases, and the junction held 11 bases outside the gene matches. The CDR3 contains 17 residues. The CDR3 bases are TGTGCCAGCAGGGTAGACAGGGGAGTTCCTACTAATGAAAAACTGTTTTTT. It is translated as CASRVDRGVPTNEKLFF.

V gene TRBV20-1 combines with J gene TRBJ2-3, with D perhaps TRBD1 or TRBD2 (5 bases each). CDR1 and CDR2 (germline): DFQATT, SNEGSKA (reference sequence). The length of the CDR3 is 11 residues. The DNA of the CDR3 is TGCAGCTCTCTGGGGGCAGATACGCAGTATTTT. It is translated as CSSLGADTQYF.

This clone has only a few counts. V gene TRBV25-1 combines with J gene TRBJ1-4; D ambiguous. This CDR3 comprises 14 residues. Deletions cut 5 bases from V and 0 bases from J, with 7 bases between. CDR1 MGHDK and CDR2 SYGVNS come from the germline V gene. CDR3 sequence reads: CASSRHATNEKLFF. The CDR3 DNA sequence: TGTGCCAGCAGTAGACATGCAACTAATGAAAAACTGTTTTTT.

V and J are TRBV25-1 and TRBJ2-1; no reliable D call. V was shortened by 3 bases and J by 9 bases, with 9 bases between the two germline ends. The V gene's germline CDR1 is MGHDK and CDR2 SYGVNS. This CDR3 has 12 amino acids. This CDR3 reads CASSDLSGEQFF. The CDR3 DNA follows: TGTGCCAGCAGTGATCTGTCCGGTGAGCAGTTCTTC. Filled out from reference TRBV25-1 and TRBJ2-1, the complete variable domain reads EADIYQTPRYLVIGTGKKITLECSQTMGHDKMYWYQQDPGMELHLIHYSYGVNSTEKGDLSSESTVSRIRTEHFPLTLESARPSHTSQYLCASSDLSGEQFFGPGTRLTVL.

V gene TRBV30 combines with J gene TRBJ2-1; D could derive from TRBD1 or TRBD2 (5 bases each). CDR1 is GTSNPN, CDR2 SVGIG, per germline (reference sequence). This CDR3 spans 15 amino acids. Deletions cut 0 bases from V and 2 bases from J, with 11 bases between. CDR3 nucleotide sequence: TGTGCCTGGAGTGTACCCTGGGGACCCTACAATGAGCAGTTCTTC. Translation: CAWSVPWGPYNEQFF. The full variable domain, completed using reference TRBV30 and TRBJ2-1, is SQTIHQWPATLVQPVGSPLSLECTVEGTSNPNLYWYRQAAGRGLQLLFYSVGIGQISSEVPQNLSASRPQDRQFILSSKKLLLSDSGFYLCAWSVPWGPYNEQFFGPGTRLTVL.

CDR3 nucleotides: TGTGCCAGCAGCAAGGACGGGAAAACCGGAGATACGCAGTATTTT. It yields the protein CASSKDGKTGDTQYF. The chain employs TRBV7-2 and TRBJ2-3; TRBD2 is a possible D gene (5 bases). This CDR3 comprises 15 residues. V lost 5 bases and J 5 bases, leaving 17 bases between the germline ends. Germline CDR1 reads SGHTA; CDR2 reads FQGNSA.

This clone was observed a single time. V usage is TRBV7-9 and J usage is TRBJ1-2; 7 nucleotides match TRBD1. With 0 bases clipped from V and 8 bases from J, the junction kept 3 bases outside the gene matches. Germline assignment: CDR1 SEHNR and CDR2 FQNEAQ (reference sequence). The CDR3 sequence is 13 residues long. CDR3 coding DNA: TGTGCCAGCAGCTTAGCGCGAGGGGGCGGCTACACCTTC. Protein: CASSLARGGGYTF. Using reference TRBV7-9 and TRBJ1-2 for the parts outside the CDR3, the full variable domain is DTGVSQNPRHKITKRGQNVTFRCDPISEHNRLYWYRQTLGQGPEFLTYFQNEAQLEKSRLLSDRFSAERPKGSFSTLEIQRTEQGDSAMYLCASSLARGGGYTFGSGTRLTVV.

The chain has TRBV11-2 and TRBJ2-7; 13 nucleotides align to TRBD2. The germline CDR1 and CDR2 sequences are SGHAT and FQNNGV. V lost 5 bases, J lost 3 bases, and 13 bases stayed unmatched. The CDR3 is 18 residues long. The CDR3 region has the DNA TGTGCCAGCAGCAGATCACCGGGACTAGCGGGGCGATTCTACGAGCAGTACTTC. This encodes CASSRSPGLAGRFYEQYF.

Worth noting for this clone: Other nucleotide sequences from this sample produce the same CDR3. The gene calls are TRBV9 and TRBJ2-3, with D uncertain. The germline V gene encodes CDR1 SGDLS and CDR2 YYNGEE. This CDR3 region has 12 residues. Trimming cost V 0 bases and J 5 bases, with 4 bases left between them. The DNA of the CDR3 is TGTGCCAGCAGCGTAGTAGGAGATACGCAGTATTTT. Translated, it gives CASSVVGDTQYF.

The V call is TRBV25-1, the J call TRBJ1-1, with a weak D call TRBD1 (5 bases). V shed 7 bases and J shed 4 bases, with 19 bases lying between them. Germline CDR1 and CDR2: MGHDK and SYGVNS. The CDR3 spans 15 residues. Here the CDR3 reads CASTQGTGVLTEAFF. The CDR3 DNA sequence: TGTGCCAGCACCCAAGGGACGGGGGTTCTCACTGAAGCTTTCTTT.

The rearrangement uses TRBV27 and TRBJ2-7; 8 bases line up with TRBD2. The CDR3 spans 15 residues. After removal of 6 bases from V and 4 bases from J, the junction contained 11 bases not matched to a gene. The germline gives CDR1 MNHEY, CDR2 SMNVEV (reference sequence). For the CDR3, the DNA is TGTGCCAGCAGCCGTATAGCGGGGAAACAATACGAGCAGTACGTC. Translated, it gives CASSRIAGKQYEQYV.

The CDR3 is CASSLVGSLLDEQYF. The DNA for the CDR3 is TGCGCCAGCAGCTTGGTGGGGAGTCTGCTCGACGAGCAGTACTTC. This chain joins TRBV5-1 and TRBJ2-7; possible D gene TRBD2, 5 bases. The CDR3 has 15 residues. V was pared by 0 bases and J by 5 bases, with 15 bases between. Germline lookup yields CDR1 SGHRS and CDR2 YFSETQ.

The genes are TRBV7-9 and TRBJ2-1; 7 positions agree with TRBD2. The ends lost 2 bases at V and 5 bases at J; junction bases unmatched: 12. CDR1 and CDR2 from the germline V gene are SEHNR and FQNEAQ (reference sequence). The CDR3 spans 17 residues. CDR3 nucleotide sequence: TGTGCCAGCAGCTTACTCGGCGGGGGTCCCAAGAACAATGAGCAGTTCTTC. The encoded protein is CASSLLGGGPKNNEQFF.

This rearrangement joins TRBV9 to TRBJ2-5; D is uncertain. Deletions cut 2 bases from V and 4 bases from J, with 15 bases between. There are 15 residues in the CDR3. Germline V lookup: CDR1 SGDLS, CDR2 YYNGEE. The CDR3 bases are TGTGCCAGCAGCGTTTCATCTGGGCCCGGAGAGACCCAGTACTTC. This codes for CASSVSSGPGETQYF.

This clone was counted a few times. The chain joins TRBV29-1 to TRBJ2-1; 9 nucleotides agree with TRBD1. Unmatched junction bases numbered 8, after V lost 7 bases and J lost 7 bases. The germline V gene has CDR1 SQVTM and CDR2 ANQGSEA. CDR3 length equals 13 residues. Here the CDR3 DNA reads TGCAGCGCCAGGACAGGGGTTTTGAATGAGCAGTTCTTC. Protein sequence: CSARTGVLNEQFF.

This clone appeared a few times. This chain connects TRBV6-6 to TRBJ2-3, with a possible D match to TRBD1 (5 bases). Trimming removed 6 bases at V and 2 bases at J, with 9 bases between. The CDR3 consists of 13 residues. Germline V gene lookup returns CDR1 MNHNY and CDR2 SVGAGI (reference sequence). This CDR3 is CASRDSVTDTQYF. The CDR3 coding sequence is TGTGCCAGCAGAGACAGCGTCACAGATACGCAGTATTTT.

The CDR3 is CASSETRQSAKNIQYF. As DNA, the CDR3 is TGTGCCAGCAGTGAGACTCGACAGTCAGCCAAAAACATTCAGTACTTC. The J gene is TRBJ2-4, the V gene TRBV25-1; the D gene is possibly TRBD1 (5 bases). The V gene lost 3 bases and the J gene lost 0 bases, with 12 bases spanning the gap. The germline V gene has CDR1 MGHDK and CDR2 SYGVNS. The CDR3 is 16 amino acids.